The next 19 T cell receptor beta chains were all read from a single sample in a study of T cell changes during pregnancy in multiple sclerosis. The assay was immunoSEQ multiplex PCR, and TCRdb's table has in-frame clones only and misses some. The sample consists of tens of thousands of clones, more than 90% of them appearing once. The specimen was peripheral blood, collected in the first trimester of pregnancy. The receptors stem from a female donor in good health, enrolled as a control in a pregnancy study.

The rearrangement joins TRBV7-2 to TRBJ2-4, with D tentatively TRBD1 (6 bases). The CDR3 has 16 residues. In germline, CDR1 is SGHTA, CDR2 FQGNSA. Deletions cut 6 bases from V and 0 bases from J, with 15 bases between. The DNA for the CDR3 is TGTGCCAGCAGTCACCAGGGGATGGTAGCCAAAAACATTCAGTACTTC. It is translated as CASSHQGMVAKNIQYF.

This CDR3 is CASHPVGTGSLNYGYTF. CDR3 sequence (DNA): TGTGCCAGCCACCCCGTGGGGACAGGGTCTCTTAACTATGGCTACACCTTC. V is TRBV9 and J is TRBJ1-2, with TRBD1 matching over 9 bases. V gave up 7 bases and J gave up 1 base; unmatched junction bases: 14. In germline, CDR1 is SGDLS, CDR2 YYNGEE. This CDR3 is built from 17 residues.

The chain recombines TRBV4-3 with TRBJ2-1; 10 bases align to TRBD1. CDR3 size: 15 residues. The V gene's germline CDR1 is LGHNA and CDR2 YSLEER. V was clipped by 4 bases and J by 7 bases; unmatched bases: 7. The CDR3 spells CASSRLTGGVNEQFF. The CDR3 DNA reads TGCGCCAGCAGCCGCTTGACAGGGGGCGTAAATGAGCAGTTCTTC.

The chain recombines TRBV7-2 with TRBJ2-1, with a tentative D call TRBD2 (5 bases). Trimming took 1 base from V and 6 from J, leaving 19 bases between them. Germline loops: CDR1 SGHTA, CDR2 FQGNSA. This CDR3 region has 17 residues. CDR3 protein: CASSLDRASRWGNEQFF. CDR3 nucleotide sequence: TGTGCCAGCAGCTTAGATAGGGCTAGCAGGTGGGGCAATGAGCAGTTCTTC.

This clone has only one observation. This chain joins TRBV19 and TRBJ1-5; D call uncertain. The germline V and J ends were trimmed by 7 bases and 2 bases, with 15 bases remaining between them. The CDR3 consists of 15 residues. From germline, CDR1 is LNHDA and CDR2 SQIVND (reference sequence). CDR3 residues: CASTPSGVGNQPQHF. The CDR3 coding sequence is TGTGCCAGTACCCCAAGCGGGGTTGGCAATCAGCCCCAGCATTTT.

This chain uses TRBV13 with TRBJ1-3, with a tentative D call TRBD1 (6 bases). CDR3 length: 14 amino acids. The V gene lost 3 bases and the J gene lost 4 bases, with 10 bases spanning the gap. CDR1 and CDR2 (germline): PRHDT, FYEKMQ (reference sequence). This chain's CDR3 is CASSFTGSGNTIYF. The CDR3 coding sequence is TGTGCCAGCAGCTTTACAGGGTCAGGAAACACCATATATTTT.

This chain uses TRBV5-1 with TRBJ2-5; 7 nucleotides match TRBD1. The trim removed 4 bases at V and 0 bases at J, leaving 9 bases unmatched. CDR1 and CDR2 from the germline V gene are SGHRS and YFSETQ. This CDR3 spans 16 amino acids. The CDR3 sequence is CASSQGVGQNQETQYF. CDR3 sequence (DNA): TGCGCCAGCAGCCAGGGGGTAGGGCAGAACCAAGAGACCCAGTACTTC.

The chain recombines TRBV20-1 with TRBJ2-5, with TRBD2 as a possible D gene (5 bases). The CDR3 has 10 residues. From germline, CDR1 is DFQATT and CDR2 SNEGSKA (reference sequence). The CDR3 region is CSLRGETQYF. CDR3 sequence (DNA): TGCAGCTTGAGAGGGGAGACCCAGTACTTC.

V and J are TRBV5-3 and TRBJ2-7; D possibly corresponds to TRBD2 (5 bases). TRBV5-3 carries the ORF label, with uncertain function. Trimming stripped 2 bases from V and 2 bases from J, with 17 bases between. The CDR3 has 16 residues. CDR3: CARSFPRLDLAYEQYF. The CDR3, as DNA: TGTGCCAGAAGCTTCCCACGACTGGACTTAGCCTACGAGCAGTACTTC.

This chain links TRBV19 with TRBJ1-5, with D possibly matching TRBD1 (5 bases). Trimming stripped 10 bases from V and 3 bases from J, with 16 bases between. Germline V CDR1 and CDR2: LNHDA, SQIVND (reference sequence). The length of the CDR3 is 14 residues. CDR3 residues: CATSPGGANQPQHF. The CDR3 DNA reads as TGTGCCACTTCCCCCGGGGGTGCCAATCAGCCCCAGCATTTT.

The rearrangement uses TRBV6-4 and TRBJ2-3; TRBD1 is a possible D gene (6 bases). The CDR3 extends over 16 amino acids. The V gene's germline CDR1 is MRHNA and CDR2 SNTAGT. V was clipped by 5 bases and J by 1 base, with 16 bases between them. The CDR3 DNA is TGTGCCAGCAGTAGGGGGACGATAGGTGGCACAGATACGCAGTATTTT. It encodes CASSRGTIGGTDTQYF.

The chain employs TRBV6-1 and TRBJ2-4, with D unclear. Trimming took 6 bases from V and 8 from J, leaving 11 bases between them. The CDR3 is made up of 12 amino acids. Germline V CDR1 and CDR2: MNHNS, SASEGT. CDR3 coding DNA: TGTGCCAGCAGGGCCTTAGGAGACATTCAGTACTTC. It yields the protein CASRALGDIQYF.

This chain joins TRBV7-2 and TRBJ1-2, with TRBD1 as a possible D gene (5 bases). V gave up 5 bases and J gave up 8 bases, with 18 bases separating them. This CDR3 contains 14 residues. Germline CDR1 SGHTA, CDR2 FQGNSA. The CDR3 is CASSKEGAPRGYTF. The CDR3 DNA sequence: TGTGCCAGCAGCAAAGAAGGGGCCCCTAGAGGCTACACCTTC.

The chain has TRBV4-3 and TRBJ1-1; 7 nucleotides line up with TRBD1. Germline trimming cut 3 bases from V and 1 base from J; bases unmatched to any gene: 2. CDR1 LGHNA and CDR2 YSLEER come from the germline V gene. The CDR3 contains 14 residues. CDR3 loop: CASSHWDRNTEAFF. In DNA form, the CDR3 reads TGCGCCAGCAGCCATTGGGACAGGAACACTGAAGCTTTCTTT.

The chain joins TRBV7-2 to TRBJ2-2; perhaps TRBD1 as D (6 bases). The V and J ends lost 5 bases and 1 base respectively, with 17 bases between them. Germline lookup yields CDR1 SGHTA and CDR2 FQGNSA. The CDR3 contains 17 residues. The DNA for the CDR3 is TGTGCCAGCAGCCCGGACAGAGCCTTAAGGAACACCGGGGAGCTGTTTTTT. Its translation is CASSPDRALRNTGELFF.

The V gene is TRBV12-5, the J gene TRBJ2-7; no firm D call. Trimming took 6 bases from V and 3 from J, leaving 3 bases between them. The germline V gene has CDR1 LGHNT and CDR2 FRNRAP. This CDR3 comprises 10 residues. The CDR3 sequence is CASGFYEQYF. CDR3 nucleotide sequence: TGTGCTAGTGGCTTCTACGAGCAGTACTTC.

The chain has TRBV7-9 and TRBJ2-2; a possible D gene is TRBD1 (6 bases). This CDR3 has 15 amino acids. CDR1 and CDR2 (germline): SEHNR, FQNEAQ (reference sequence). V lost 3 bases to trimming and J lost 6 bases, with 14 bases between them. This chain's CDR3 is CASSFQAAGAGELFF. For the CDR3, the DNA is TGTGCCAGCAGCTTTCAGGCAGCAGGGGCCGGGGAGCTGTTTTTT.

This rearrangement joins TRBV5-4 to TRBJ2-2; no definite D call. The germline CDR1 and CDR2 sequences are SGHNT and YYREEE (reference sequence). This CDR3 is built from 12 residues. The V end was cut by 2 bases, the J end by 6 bases, with 5 bases between. This CDR3 reads CASSFNPGELFF. CDR3 bases: TGTGCCAGCAGCTTCAATCCCGGGGAGCTGTTTTTT.

The chain couples TRBV6-1 to TRBJ1-2, with 8 bases identical to TRBD1. The germline gives CDR1 MNHNS, CDR2 SASEGT. With V trimmed by 2 bases and J by 4 bases, 0 bases remained unmatched. The CDR3 covers 13 residues. This CDR3 is CASSETGGYGYTF. The CDR3 DNA reads TGTGCCAGCAGTGAAACAGGGGGCTATGGCTACACCTTC.